The present entry profiles one T cell receptor (beta chain) with its context. In its sample, this clone was seen once. No antigen is known for it. It has no much larger one-base neighbor in the sample; base qualities were not kept. These data belong to a study of shared clonotypes between healthy human individuals (TCRdb year 2020). Study-level background: The cohort included a few men and a couple of women between 18 and 49 years of age. Libraries were prepared and TCR repertoires were sequenced by different laboratories using diverse techniques, in order to increase sequencing depth and limit assay-specific biases. Between about 0.8 and 8.9 billion PBMCs per donor were obtained by leukapheresis. The study deeply sequenced blood TCR repertoires of five healthy adults to estimate repertoire size and the extent of clonotype sharing between individuals.

The donors were healthy, HIV-negative adults with no recently reported acute infections or vaccinations. Every donor was a Caucasian adult living in Nashville, Tennessee, USA. For unsorted samples, roughly 90 million PBMCs were counted, and genomic DNA was extracted using the QIAamp DNA Blood Mini kit. After blood collection by leukapheresis, PBMCs were isolated using Ficoll-Histopaque density gradient centrifugation and then cryopreserved in the vapor phase of liquid nitrogen. The full study reports these points: Sampling was restricted to blood, and TCR repertoires in tissues likely differ from the TCR repertoires found in blood. The genetic and exposure-history diversity represented was limited by the small number of donors. Pairwise subsampling led to the expectation that sequencing depth would affect the degree of clonotype sharing among donors.

TCR CDR3 regions were amplified from genomic DNA by multiplex PCR using the deep immunoSEQ assay. Extracted genomic DNA from each cell subset was spread evenly across all wells of several immunoSEQ 96-well plates, with each plate serving as a replicate. For unsorted PBMC, roughly 300 ng of genomic DNA, equivalent to about 30,000 T cell genomes, went into each replicate PCR. Ten immunoSEQ deep assay plates were used to sequence the unsorted PBMC genomic DNA. Purified libraries were measured with a Qubit 3.0 fluorometer, size-checked on a Bioanalyzer 2100, and measured again with the KAPA Library Quantification kit. Every immunoSEQ 96-well plate was sequenced on a separate single-read 150-cycle Illumina NextSeq 550 flow cell. Per the original workflow: The immunoSEQ output contained only junctional sequences without quality scores, so filtering could not match that applied to full-length reads. To assign V/J genes and CDR3, sequences were annotated using PyIR, a Python wrapper for IgBLAST v1.9, with IMGT germline references. Reads with weak V/J assignments (E-value above 1e-6), missing CDR3, stop codons, out-of-frame junctions, or ambiguous translated residues were removed. V3J clonotypes were defined as sequences sharing an identical inferred V gene, J gene, and CDR3 amino acid sequence. Percentage overlap between repertoires was calculated by dividing the number of shared unique clonotypes by the size of the smaller repertoire. Richness of each repertoire was evaluated using RTK rarefaction, the Chao1 estimator, and Recon v2.1 estimates of unobserved clonotypes. TCRdb holds this immuneACCESS table with in-frame rearrangements only. Some clones are missing; in checked studies, unresolved V genes explain under half, and the rest has no known cause. The V and J calls and the clone size are those of that table, but D and trimming were determined from the DNA. The sample includes about half a million clones, with approximately 77% observed a single time. Around 13% of the sample is taken by the ten largest.

The specimen was PBMCs. The origin of this receptor is a woman in her 40s in good health. Some clones in this sample may be carry-over from other donors' samples.

CDR3 reads: CASSLLQLAGALQYF. The bases read TGTGCCAGCAGCTTATTGCAACTAGCGGGAGCTCTCCAGTACTTC. The chain is made from TRBV7-2 and TRBJ2-4, with 11 bases matching TRBD2. CDR1 is given as SGHTA and CDR2 as FQGNSA, both from the germline V gene. Unmatched junction bases come to 10, with V trimmed by 2 bases and J by 13 bases. Counted from cysteine to phenylalanine, this CDR3 has 15 amino acids. Just the 45-base CDR3 DNA is kept, in frame starting at base 1.